This T cell receptor (beta chain) stems from a study of blood T cells in healthy people across ages. In its sample, this clonotype was seen a few times. Its antigen is unknown. It was with a sample-barcoded 5' primer and a J-beta primer mix that a second PCR of roughly 6 to 12 cycles was run. Via MiXCR, TCRdb re-called the 5' RACE reads, giving one row per CDR3 protein. The sample lists hundreds of thousands of distinct CDR3 sequences, around a fifth occurring once. The CDR3 runs to 13 residues. Germline CDR1 DFQATT, CDR2 SNEGSKA (reference sequence). Trimming cost V 6 bases and J 0 bases, with 9 bases left between them. Overall study findings and caveats: Estimated diversity, derived from one million T cells, was regarded as an underestimate. Naive T cell percentage strongly correlated with TCR beta diversity.

The TCR sequence derives from a man between 65 and 80 years old in good health. Sequencing was carried out using blood. V is TRBV20-1 and J is TRBJ2-4; D unresolved. This chain's CDR3 is CSAGPLAKNIQYF. CDR3 DNA: TGCAGTGCGGGCCCTCTAGCCAAAAACATTCAGTACTTC.